A selection of T cell receptor beta chains follows, all from one sample in a study of blood T cell repertoires in COVID-19. This table comes from immunoSEQ multiplex PCR, and its TCRdb copy is limited to in-frame clones, with some not included. Of about 25,000 clones in the sample, around 86% were seen once. Material: peripheral blood. The receptors originated from a man aged 50 or older with active COVID-19. Both conserved end residues are part of each CDR3. D genes are given only for firm matches. Only part of the rows carry a size: once, few, many, or a class if the clone is expanded.

j_gene: TRBJ2-1
d_gene: TRBD2
v_gene: TRBV4-2
abundance: -
len: 14
CDR3nt: TGTGCCAGCAGCCAATGGACTAGCGGCAATGAGCAGTTCTTC
CDR3aa: CASSQWTSGNEQFF

j_gene: TRBJ2-5
d_gene: TRBD1
v_gene: TRBV3-1/TRBV3-2
abundance: -
len: 14
CDR3nt: TGTGCCAGCAGCCAGACAGGGGGATTAGAGACCCAGTACTTC
CDR3aa: CASSQTGGLETQYF

j_gene: TRBJ1-1
d_gene: -
v_gene: TRBV12-3/TRBV12-4
abundance: -
len: 13
CDR3nt: TGTGCCAGCAGTTTATTCGGGAACACTGAAGCTTTCTTT
CDR3aa: CASSLFGNTEAFF

j_gene: TRBJ1-2
d_gene: -
v_gene: TRBV5-1
abundance: -
len: 16
CDR3nt: TGCGCCAGCAGCTTGGCCGTCGGAGCGTACACCTATGGCTACACCTTC
CDR3aa: CASSLAVGAYTYGYTF

j_gene: TRBJ2-5
d_gene: TRBD1
v_gene: TRBV11-3
abundance: -
len: 14
CDR3nt: TGTGCCAGCAGCTACAGGGGGAATCAAGAGACCCAGTACTTC
CDR3aa: CASSYRGNQETQYF

j_gene: TRBJ2-2
d_gene: -
v_gene: TRBV28
abundance: -
len: 16
CDR3nt: TGTGCCAGCAGTTTATCTGGGACACTAAACACCGGGGAGCTGTTTTTT
CDR3aa: CASSLSGTLNTGELFF

j_gene: TRBJ1-6
d_gene: -
v_gene: TRBV2
abundance: -
len: 17
CDR3nt: TGTGCCAGCAGTATACAGGGTCTAACTACCTATAATTCACCCCTCCACTTT
CDR3aa: CASSIQGLTTYNSPLHF

j_gene: TRBJ2-7
d_gene: -
v_gene: TRBV24-1
abundance: -
len: 12
CDR3nt: TGTGCCACTTCGGACAGTTTCTACGAGCAGTACTTC
CDR3aa: CATSDSFYEQYF

j_gene: TRBJ2-1
d_gene: -
v_gene: TRBV5-1
abundance: few
len: 12
CDR3nt: TGCGCCAGCAGGCGATGGGGGGATGAGCAGTTCTTC
CDR3aa: CASRRWGDEQFF

j_gene: TRBJ2-7
d_gene: -
v_gene: TRBV11-3
abundance: few
len: 13
CDR3nt: TGTGCCAGCAGCTTTCCAGGCTCCTACGAGCAGTACTTC
CDR3aa: CASSFPGSYEQYF

j_gene: TRBJ1-2
d_gene: TRBD1
v_gene: TRBV5-1
abundance: -
len: 18
CDR3nt: TGCGCCAGCAGCCGCACCCTGGGACCAGGGGGCGTCGTCTATGGCTACACCTTC
CDR3aa: CASSRTLGPGGVVYGYTF

j_gene: TRBJ1-1
d_gene: -
v_gene: TRBV3-1/TRBV3-2
abundance: -
len: 11
CDR3nt: TGTGCCGTCTGGGCATGGCCTGAAGCTTTCTTT
CDR3aa: CAVWAWPEAFF

j_gene: TRBJ1-6
d_gene: -
v_gene: TRBV7-3
abundance: -
len: 15
CDR3nt: TGTGCCAGCAGCTTAAGTGTGTCCCGGGATTCACCCCTCCACTTT
CDR3aa: CASSLSVSRDSPLHF

j_gene: TRBJ2-1
d_gene: -
v_gene: TRBV9
abundance: -
len: 13
CDR3nt: TGTGCCAGCAGCGGGTCCCAGGGTCATGAGCAGTTCTTC
CDR3aa: CASSGSQGHEQFF

j_gene: TRBJ2-3
d_gene: -
v_gene: TRBV10-2
abundance: -
len: 16
CDR3nt: TGCGCCAGCAGTGAGTCTCTTTGGAGGGTAGCGAATACGCAGTATTTT
CDR3aa: CASSESLWRVANTQYF

j_gene: TRBJ2-1
d_gene: -
v_gene: TRBV5-1
abundance: -
len: 15
CDR3nt: TGCGCCAGCAGCTGGTACAGCAGCCCTGACAATGAGCAGTTCTTC
CDR3aa: CASSWYSSPDNEQFF

j_gene: TRBJ2-3
d_gene: -
v_gene: TRBV11-3
abundance: -
len: 18
CDR3nt: TGTGCCAGCAGCTTAGATATCGGGAGATCGGCCCGCACAGATACGCAGTATTTT
CDR3aa: CASSLDIGRSARTDTQYF

j_gene: TRBJ2-1
d_gene: -
v_gene: TRBV6-5
abundance: -
len: 13
CDR3nt: TGTGCCAGCAGAAACAGGGCGAACAATGAGCAGTTCTTC
CDR3aa: CASRNRANNEQFF

j_gene: TRBJ1-5
d_gene: TRBD1
v_gene: TRBV4-1
abundance: few
len: 18
CDR3nt: TGCGCCAGCAGCCAAGAAGTTACGACAGGGCCCTTCCTACAGCCCCAGCATTTT
CDR3aa: CASSQEVTTGPFLQPQHF

j_gene: TRBJ2-2
d_gene: -
v_gene: TRBV6-5
abundance: -
len: 14
CDR3nt: TGTGCCAGCAGTTATCTGAGGAACGGCGGGGAGCTGTTTTTT
CDR3aa: CASSYLRNGGELFF

j_gene: TRBJ1-5
d_gene: -
v_gene: TRBV7-8
abundance: -
len: 15
CDR3nt: TGTGCCAGCGACTTTAGGCTTTATAGCAATCAGCCCCAGCATTTT
CDR3aa: CASDFRLYSNQPQHF

j_gene: TRBJ1-5
d_gene: -
v_gene: TRBV6-5
abundance: -
len: 15
CDR3nt: TGTGCCAGCAGGGATACAGGGATAAGCAATCAGCCCCAGCATTTT
CDR3aa: CASRDTGISNQPQHF

j_gene: TRBJ1-1
d_gene: -
v_gene: TRBV7-3
abundance: -
len: 14
CDR3nt: TGTGCCAGCAGCTTGATGAGCCAGAACACTGAAGCTTTCTTT
CDR3aa: CASSLMSQNTEAFF

j_gene: TRBJ1-1
d_gene: -
v_gene: TRBV5-5
abundance: -
len: 12
CDR3nt: TGTGCCAGCAGCTTGATGCAGGGTCGAGCTTTCTTT
CDR3aa: CASSLMQGRAFF

j_gene: TRBJ1-4
d_gene: -
v_gene: TRBV28
abundance: -
len: 11
CDR3nt: TGTGCCAGCAGTTTCCGGGGAAAACTGTTTTTT
CDR3aa: CASSFRGKLFF

j_gene: TRBJ1-3
d_gene: TRBD1
v_gene: TRBV25-1
abundance: -
len: 16
CDR3nt: TGTGCCAGCAGTCCCCCAGGGGGGACGGGTGGAAACACCATATATTTT
CDR3aa: CASSPPGGTGGNTIYF

j_gene: TRBJ2-1
d_gene: -
v_gene: TRBV19
abundance: -
len: 12
CDR3nt: TGTGCCAGTAGTAGACGGGACAATGAGCAGTTCTTC
CDR3aa: CASSRRDNEQFF

j_gene: TRBJ2-5
d_gene: TRBD1
v_gene: TRBV7-9
abundance: once
len: 14
CDR3nt: TGTGCCAGCAGCTACAGGGGGCCAGGGGAGACCCAGTACTTC
CDR3aa: CASSYRGPGETQYF

j_gene: TRBJ2-1
d_gene: TRBD2
v_gene: TRBV29-1
abundance: -
len: 14
CDR3nt: TGCAGCGCCTCTTCGGGGGGCTCCTACAATGAGCAGTTCTTC
CDR3aa: CSASSGGSYNEQFF

j_gene: TRBJ1-6
d_gene: TRBD1
v_gene: TRBV7-6
abundance: -
len: 15
CDR3nt: TGTGCCAGCAGCTTCGGTAGACAGGGGACTTCACCCCTCCACTTT
CDR3aa: CASSFGRQGTSPLHF

j_gene: TRBJ1-3
d_gene: -
v_gene: TRBV19
abundance: -
len: 14
CDR3nt: TGTGCCAGTAGTATCCTCCCCCCTGGAAACACCATATATTTT
CDR3aa: CASSILPPGNTIYF

j_gene: TRBJ2-5
d_gene: TRBD1
v_gene: TRBV18
abundance: -
len: 15
CDR3nt: TGTGCCAGCTCACCATCGCTAGGGGGCGGAGAGACCCAGTACTTC
CDR3aa: CASSPSLGGGETQYF

j_gene: TRBJ1-1
d_gene: -
v_gene: TRBV6-5
abundance: -
len: 11
CDR3nt: TGTGCCTCCCCAGGGTCGGGTGAAGCTTTCTTT
CDR3aa: CASPGSGEAFF

j_gene: TRBJ1-4
d_gene: -
v_gene: TRBV7-9
abundance: -
len: 14
CDR3nt: TGTGCCACCCGCAGAGGGGGGGTTAATGAAAAACTGTTTTTT
CDR3aa: CATRRGGVNEKLFF

j_gene: TRBJ2-7
d_gene: -
v_gene: TRBV4-2
abundance: -
len: 18
CDR3nt: TGTGCCAGCAGCCAAGATTTCGTGACAGCCCTAAGATCCTACGAGCAGTACTTC
CDR3aa: CASSQDFVTALRSYEQYF

j_gene: TRBJ1-1
d_gene: -
v_gene: TRBV11-3
abundance: -
len: 15
CDR3nt: TGTGCCAGCAGCTTAGGTAGCGGGGGTGGCACTGAAGCTTTCTTT
CDR3aa: CASSLGSGGGTEAFF

j_gene: TRBJ1-3
d_gene: -
v_gene: TRBV6-6
abundance: once
len: 16
CDR3nt: TGTGCCAGCCTACGTGGGCAGCCTTACTCTGGAAACACCATATATTTT
CDR3aa: CASLRGQPYSGNTIYF

j_gene: TRBJ2-5
d_gene: -
v_gene: TRBV19
abundance: -
len: 15
CDR3nt: TGTGCCAGTAGTATAGGACTAGTCGGTTTAAAGACCCAGTACTTC
CDR3aa: CASSIGLVGLKTQYF

j_gene: TRBJ2-5
d_gene: TRBD2
v_gene: TRBV6-2/TRBV6-3
abundance: once
len: 18
CDR3nt: TGTGCCAGCAGTACCCCCGGGACTAGCGGGAGGGCCGGGGAGACCCAGTACTTC
CDR3aa: CASSTPGTSGRAGETQYF

j_gene: TRBJ2-5
d_gene: TRBD2
v_gene: TRBV5-4
abundance: once
len: 16
CDR3nt: TGTGCCAGCAGCCTAGGTCTAGCGGGGGGCCAAGAGACCCAGTACTTC
CDR3aa: CASSLGLAGGQETQYF

j_gene: TRBJ2-3
d_gene: TRBD1
v_gene: TRBV5-1
abundance: -
len: 14
CDR3nt: TGCGCCAGCAGAAGATACAGGGGTGCAGATACGCAGTATTTT
CDR3aa: CASRRYRGADTQYF

j_gene: TRBJ2-1
d_gene: -
v_gene: TRBV27
abundance: -
len: 14
CDR3nt: TGTGCCAGCAGTTTGGGCAGCCCCTACAATGAGCAGTTCTTC
CDR3aa: CASSLGSPYNEQFF

j_gene: TRBJ2-2
d_gene: TRBD1
v_gene: TRBV18
abundance: -
len: 15
CDR3nt: TGTGCCAGCTCACCCACAGGGGGCGCGACCGGGGAGCTGTTTTTT
CDR3aa: CASSPTGGATGELFF

j_gene: TRBJ2-2
d_gene: TRBD1
v_gene: TRBV6-5
abundance: -
len: 14
CDR3nt: TGTGCCAGCACCCGGGACAGGGGGCCTGGGGAGCTGTTTTTT
CDR3aa: CASTRDRGPGELFF

j_gene: TRBJ1-5
d_gene: TRBD1
v_gene: TRBV15
abundance: -
len: 15
CDR3nt: TGTGCCACCAGCAGCGGCACAGGGGGTGCTCAGCCCCAGCATTTT
CDR3aa: CATSSGTGGAQPQHF

j_gene: TRBJ2-1
d_gene: TRBD2
v_gene: TRBV7-2
abundance: -
len: 15
CDR3nt: TGTGCCAGCAGCCGCGGGCGGGGGGCCTACAATGAGCAGTTCTTC
CDR3aa: CASSRGRGAYNEQFF